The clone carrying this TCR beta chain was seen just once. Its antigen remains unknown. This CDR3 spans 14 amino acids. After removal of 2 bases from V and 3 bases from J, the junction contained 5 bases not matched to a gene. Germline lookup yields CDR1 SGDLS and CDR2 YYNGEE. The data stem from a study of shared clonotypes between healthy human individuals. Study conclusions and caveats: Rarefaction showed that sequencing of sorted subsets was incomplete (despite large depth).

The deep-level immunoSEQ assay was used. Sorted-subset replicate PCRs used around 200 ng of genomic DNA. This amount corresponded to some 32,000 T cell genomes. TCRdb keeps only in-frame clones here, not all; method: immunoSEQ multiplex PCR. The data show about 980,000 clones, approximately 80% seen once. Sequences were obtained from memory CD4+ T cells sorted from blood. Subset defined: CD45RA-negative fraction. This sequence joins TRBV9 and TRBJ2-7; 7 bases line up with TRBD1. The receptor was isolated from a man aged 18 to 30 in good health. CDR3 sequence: CASSVRTGSYEQYF. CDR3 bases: TGTGCCAGCAGCGTGCGGACAGGAAGCTACGAGCAGTACTTC.